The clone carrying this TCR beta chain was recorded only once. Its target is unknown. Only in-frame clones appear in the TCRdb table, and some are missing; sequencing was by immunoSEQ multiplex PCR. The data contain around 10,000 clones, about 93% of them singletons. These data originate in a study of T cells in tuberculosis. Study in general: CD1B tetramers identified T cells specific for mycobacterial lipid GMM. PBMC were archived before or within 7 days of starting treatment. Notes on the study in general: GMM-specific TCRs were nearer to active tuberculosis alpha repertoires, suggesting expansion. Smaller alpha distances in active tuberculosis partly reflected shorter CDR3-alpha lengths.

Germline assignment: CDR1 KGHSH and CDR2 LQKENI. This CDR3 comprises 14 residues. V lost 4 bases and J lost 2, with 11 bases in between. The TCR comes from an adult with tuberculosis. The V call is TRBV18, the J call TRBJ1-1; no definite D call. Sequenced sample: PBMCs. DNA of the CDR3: TGTGCCAGCTCACTGGGCTCCGCAAACACTGAAGCTTTCTTT. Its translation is CASSLGSANTEAFF.